Presented here are 21 T cell receptor beta chains from one specimen sequenced in a study of cytomegalovirus exposure and HLA in healthy donors. This PCR relied on a set of 60 Vbeta primers and 13 Jbeta primers. Generated by immunoSEQ multiplex PCR, the TCRdb table keeps only in-frame clones and is missing some. The table shows about 100,000 clones, with around three quarters occurring only once. Input material: PBMCs. These receptors came from a female donor in good health and CMV-seropositive.

This chain uses TRBV7-9 with TRBJ2-6; tentative D call: TRBD1 (5 bases). V was clipped by 5 bases and J by 0 bases, with 5 bases between them. CDR1 and CDR2 from the germline V gene are SEHNR and FQNEAQ (reference sequence). CDR3 length equals 14 residues. CDR3 region: CASSQGSGANVLTF. CDR3 coding DNA: TGTGCCAGCAGCCAGGGCTCTGGGGCCAACGTCCTGACTTTC.

The sample holds one count of this clone. The J gene is TRBJ2-1, the V gene TRBV11-3, with D possibly being TRBD1 (6 bases). CDR1 SGHNT and CDR2 YENEEA come from the germline V gene. The CDR3 consists of 12 residues. V lost 5 bases and J 7 bases, leaving 9 bases between the germline ends. In DNA, the CDR3 is TGTGCCAGCAGCAAAACAGGGAATGAGCAGTTCTTC. Protein: CASSKTGNEQFF.

J is TRBJ2-7 and V is TRBV15; 11 positions agree with TRBD1. There are 14 residues in the CDR3. V shed 3 bases, J shed 4 bases, and the junction held 2 bases outside the gene matches. Looked up from germline, CDR1 is LNHNV and CDR2 is YYDKDF (reference sequence). CDR3 DNA sequence: TGTGCCACCAGCAGGGACAGGGGGCTATACGAGCAGTACTTC. This translates into CATSRDRGLYEQYF.

To note about this clone: An end of the junction differs from the germline gene, which may be a read error. This rearrangement joins TRBV7-9 to TRBJ2-7, with 11 bases matching TRBD2. The germline CDR1 and CDR2 sequences are SEHNR and FQNEAQ (reference sequence). There are 15 residues in the CDR3. The CDR3 coding sequence is TGTGCCAGCAGCTTACCTAGCGGGGGGAGTTACGAGCAGTGCTTC. This encodes CASSLPSGGSYEQCF.

This chain connects TRBV7-9 to TRBJ2-2; 11 bases line up with TRBD2. The trim removed 3 bases at V and 5 bases at J, leaving 8 bases unmatched. The V gene's germline CDR1 is SEHNR and CDR2 FQNEAQ (reference sequence). The CDR3 spans 17 residues. The CDR3 sequence: CASSLSPGLAGTGELFF. The CDR3 DNA sequence: TGTGCCAGCAGCTTGTCCCCCGGACTAGCGGGTACCGGGGAGCTGTTTTTT.

This chain uses TRBV9 with TRBJ2-2, with D perhaps TRBD2 (7 bases). This CDR3 has 17 amino acids. Germline CDR1 is SGDLS and CDR2 is YYNGEE. V shed 0 bases and J shed 1 base, with 13 bases lying between them. The CDR3 region has the DNA TGTGCCAGCAGCGTAGATGTTAGGGGGGGGAACACCGGGGAGCTGTTTTTT. Protein product: CASSVDVRGGNTGELFF.

The gene calls are TRBV11-2 and TRBJ1-1; TRBD1 is a possible D gene (6 bases). Trimming took 4 bases from V and 8 from J, leaving 20 bases between them. This CDR3 contains 15 residues. Germline assignment: CDR1 SGHAT and CDR2 FQNNGV. CDR3 sequence (DNA): TGTGCCAGCAGCTCTTATAGGGACACACTACTGGAAGCTTTCTTT. It yields the protein CASSSYRDTLLEAFF.

As regards this clone: The junction departs from the called germline gene at one end, perhaps through a read error. The rearrangement links TRBV7-9 to TRBJ2-1, with a weak D call TRBD2 (6 bases). The CDR3 runs to 8 residues. CDR1 is SEHNR, CDR2 FQNEAQ, per germline (reference sequence). In DNA form, the CDR3 reads TGTGCCAACCCCCCGGGGGTCTTC. This gives the protein CANPPGVF.

A few counts support this clone. The rearrangement links TRBV30 to TRBJ1-6; tentatively, D is TRBD1 (5 bases). The CDR3 contains 15 residues. Trimming left V 0 bases short and J 9 bases short, with 15 bases between. Germline loops: CDR1 GTSNPN, CDR2 SVGIG (reference sequence). CDR3 in amino acids: CAWSVHAGQGSPLHF. CDR3 DNA sequence: TGTGCCTGGAGTGTACATGCAGGTCAGGGTTCACCCCTCCACTTT. The full variable domain, rest sourced from reference TRBV30 and TRBJ1-6, is SQTIHQWPATLVQPVGSPLSLECTVEGTSNPNLYWYRQAAGRGLQLLFYSVGIGQISSEVPQNLSASRPQDRQFILSSKKLLLSDSGFYLCAWSVHAGQGSPLHFGNGTRLTVT.

Of note for this clone: One junction end disagrees with the germline gene, perhaps due to a read error. This chain links TRBV5-4 with TRBJ2-5; 10 nucleotides match TRBD2. Germline CDR1 SGHNT, CDR2 YYREEE (reference sequence). This CDR3 has 15 residues. This chain's CDR3 is CASSLGTSGKEAQYF. Here the CDR3 DNA reads TGTGCCAGCAGCTTGGGGACTAGCGGAAAAGAGGCCCAGTACTTC.

This chain connects TRBV27 to TRBJ2-3; TRBD2 is a possible D gene (6 bases). V was cut by 4 bases and J by 5 bases, with 13 bases left in between. The length of the CDR3 is 14 residues. Germline V lookup: CDR1 MNHEY, CDR2 SMNVEV (reference sequence). The CDR3 loop reads CASSSGLPGDTQYF. In nucleotides, the CDR3 is TGTGCCAGCAGTTCCGGACTACCCGGAGATACGCAGTATTTT.

The chain joins TRBV19 to TRBJ1-5; 8 bases fit TRBD1. V dropped 9 bases and J dropped 5; count of bases not matched to a gene: 9. CDR1 is LNHDA, CDR2 SQIVND, per germline (reference sequence). CDR3 size: 14 residues. The CDR3 reads CASQVDRGYQPQHF. The CDR3 DNA sequence: TGTGCCAGCCAAGTCGACAGGGGTTATCAGCCCCAGCATTTT.

The V gene is TRBV2, the J gene TRBJ2-1, with D possibly being TRBD1 (6 bases). Per germline, CDR1 SNHLY and CDR2 FYNNEI. The CDR3 sequence is 16 residues long. The ends were cut back, 2 bases at V and 4 bases at J, with 15 bases in the middle. The CDR3 here is CASSETDRYGYNEQFF. CDR3 in DNA: TGTGCCAGCAGTGAAACGGACAGATATGGATACAATGAGCAGTTCTTC.

This chain uses TRBV5-1 with TRBJ1-2, with D possibly TRBD1 on 6 matching bases. CDR3 size: 14 residues. Germline V gene lookup returns CDR1 SGHRS and CDR2 YFSETQ. The ends were cut back, 0 bases at V and 4 bases at J, with 10 bases in the middle. The CDR3 DNA reads as TGCGCCAGCAGCTTGGAAGGACAGCCCTATGGCTACACCTTC. Translating gives CASSLEGQPYGYTF.

This sequence joins TRBV10-3 and TRBJ2-1; 9 nucleotides agree with TRBD2. Germline CDR1 ENHRY, CDR2 SYGVKD. The CDR3 totals 14 residues. Trimming cost V 3 bases and J 10 bases; bases outside gene matches: 7. In DNA, the CDR3 is TGTGCCATCAGTGATCCGCCTGGACTAGCGGAGCAGTTCTTC. It translates to CAISDPPGLAEQFF.

The rearrangement uses TRBV9 and TRBJ1-3, with D tentatively TRBD1 (6 bases). Germline CDR1 and CDR2: SGDLS and YYNGEE. V gave up 0 bases and J gave up 4 bases, with 11 bases separating them. The CDR3 covers 15 residues. CDR3 sequence reads: CASSVGGGSGNTIYF. CDR3 nucleotide sequence: TGTGCCAGCAGCGTAGGTGGGGGCAGCGGAAACACCATATATTTT.

The V call is TRBV6-5, the J call TRBJ2-1; TRBD2 is a possible D gene (6 bases). V was shortened by 8 bases and J by 5 bases, with 10 bases between the two germline ends. Per the germline V gene, CDR1 is MNHEY and CDR2 is SVGAGI. The CDR3 extends over 12 amino acids. CDR3 residues: CASGRRDNEQFF. CDR3 nucleotide sequence: TGTGCCAGCGGGAGGCGAGACAATGAGCAGTTCTTC.

The J gene is TRBJ2-7, the V gene TRBV6-1; D not resolved. The V gene lost 6 bases and the J gene lost 6 bases, with 9 bases spanning the gap. The germline CDR1 and CDR2 sequences are MNHNS and SASEGT. The CDR3 is 11 amino acids. Written as DNA, the CDR3 is TGTGCCAGCAGACTGCTATTCGAGCAGTACTTC. It specifies CASRLLFEQYF.

V and J are TRBV7-2 and TRBJ1-2; 8 bases align to TRBD1. Unmatched junction bases numbered 8, after V lost 5 bases and J lost 3 bases. Per germline, CDR1 SGHTA and CDR2 FQGNSA. The CDR3 covers 15 residues. The CDR3 protein is CASSTQGAMDYGYTF. The CDR3 DNA follows: TGTGCCAGCAGCACTCAGGGGGCGATGGACTATGGCTACACCTTC. Using reference TRBV7-2 and TRBJ1-2 for the parts outside the CDR3, the full variable domain is GAGVSQSPSNKVTEKGKDVELRCDPISGHTALYWYRQSLGQGLEFLIYFQGNSAPDKSGLPSDRFSAERTGGSVSTLTIQRTQQEDSAVYLCASSTQGAMDYGYTFGSGTRLTVV.

The chain combines TRBV15 with TRBJ2-7; D is perhaps TRBD1 (6 bases). Trimming pared 1 base from V and 6 bases from J, leaving 10 bases between. The germline CDR1 and CDR2 sequences are LNHNV and YYDKDF (reference sequence). The CDR3 sequence is 13 residues long. This chain's CDR3 is CATSRGGTSEQYF. DNA for the CDR3: TGTGCCACCAGCAGAGGGGGGACATCCGAGCAGTACTTC.

The rearrangement uses TRBV6-1 and TRBJ2-3, with 7 bases identical to TRBD2. The CDR3 extends over 14 amino acids. Germline V lookup: CDR1 MNHNS, CDR2 SASEGT. The ends lost 2 bases at V and 4 bases at J; junction bases unmatched: 3. This CDR3 reads CASSEQAGSDTQYF. The CDR3 DNA reads as TGTGCCAGCAGTGAACAAGCGGGGTCAGATACGCAGTATTTT.